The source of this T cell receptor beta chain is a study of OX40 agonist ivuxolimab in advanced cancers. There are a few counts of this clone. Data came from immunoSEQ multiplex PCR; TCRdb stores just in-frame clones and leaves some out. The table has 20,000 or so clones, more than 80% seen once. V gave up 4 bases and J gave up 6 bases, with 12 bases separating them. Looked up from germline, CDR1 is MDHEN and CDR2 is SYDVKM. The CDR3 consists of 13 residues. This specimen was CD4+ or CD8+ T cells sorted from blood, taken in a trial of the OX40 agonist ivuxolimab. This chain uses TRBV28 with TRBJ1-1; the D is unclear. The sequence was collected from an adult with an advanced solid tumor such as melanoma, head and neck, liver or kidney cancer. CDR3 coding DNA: TGTGCCAGCAGTTCCGTTACCAATTCTGAAGCTTTCTTT. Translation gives CASSSVTNSEAFF.